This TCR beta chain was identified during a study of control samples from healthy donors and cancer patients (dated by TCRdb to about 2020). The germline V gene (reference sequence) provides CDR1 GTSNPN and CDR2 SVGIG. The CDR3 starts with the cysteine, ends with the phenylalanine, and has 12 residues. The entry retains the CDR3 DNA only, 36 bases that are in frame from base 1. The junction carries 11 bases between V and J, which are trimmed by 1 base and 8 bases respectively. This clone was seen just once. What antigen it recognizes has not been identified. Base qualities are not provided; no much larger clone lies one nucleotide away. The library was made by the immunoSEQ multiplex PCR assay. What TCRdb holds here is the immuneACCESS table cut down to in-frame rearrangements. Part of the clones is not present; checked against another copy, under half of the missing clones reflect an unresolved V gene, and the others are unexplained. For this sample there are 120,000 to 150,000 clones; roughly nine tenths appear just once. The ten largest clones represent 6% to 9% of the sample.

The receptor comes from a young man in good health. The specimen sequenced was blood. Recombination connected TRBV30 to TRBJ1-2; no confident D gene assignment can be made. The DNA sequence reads TGTGCCTGGAGTGGGGGATCCGGGGGCTACACCTTC. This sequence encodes CAWSGGSGGYTF.